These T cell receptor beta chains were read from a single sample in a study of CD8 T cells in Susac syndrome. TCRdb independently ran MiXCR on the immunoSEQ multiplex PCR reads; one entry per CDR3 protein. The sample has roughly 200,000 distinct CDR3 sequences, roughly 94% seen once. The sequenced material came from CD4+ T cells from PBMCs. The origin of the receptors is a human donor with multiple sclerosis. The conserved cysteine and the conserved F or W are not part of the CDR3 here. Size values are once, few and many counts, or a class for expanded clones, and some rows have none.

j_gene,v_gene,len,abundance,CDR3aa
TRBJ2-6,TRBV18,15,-,ASSPQGTRSGANVLT
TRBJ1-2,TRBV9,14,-,ASSVGAGSLSYGYT
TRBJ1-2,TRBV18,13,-,ASRKWDRTNYGYT
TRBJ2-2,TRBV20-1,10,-,GGSLDTGELF
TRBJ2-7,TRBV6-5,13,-,ASSPRQGVSYEQY
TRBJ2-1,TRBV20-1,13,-,SASAGGSSYNEQF
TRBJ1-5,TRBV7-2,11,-,ASSPYSNQPQH
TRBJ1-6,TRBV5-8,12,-,ASSRDRANSPLH
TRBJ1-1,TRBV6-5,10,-,ASSTQSVEAF
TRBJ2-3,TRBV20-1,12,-,SATGGVNTDTQY
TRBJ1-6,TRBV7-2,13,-,ASSHGQGLDSPLH
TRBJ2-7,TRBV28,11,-,ASSLTGWYEQY
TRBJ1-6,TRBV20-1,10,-,SARFPSGPLH
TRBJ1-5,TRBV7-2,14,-,ASSSYSGTVDQPQH
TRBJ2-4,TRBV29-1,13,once,SVLLSGGAPNIQY
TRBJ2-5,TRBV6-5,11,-,ASRTPASKTQY
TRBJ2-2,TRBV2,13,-,ASRTGTGVIGELF
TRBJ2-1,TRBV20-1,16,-,SALRIAGAQSSYNEQF
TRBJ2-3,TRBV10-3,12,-,AISPLAEGDTQY
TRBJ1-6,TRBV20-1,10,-,SANRDNSPLH
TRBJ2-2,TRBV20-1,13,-,SARGRNSNTGELF
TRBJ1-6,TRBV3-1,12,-,ASSQGTTYRPLH
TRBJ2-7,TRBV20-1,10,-,SAIRTDYEQY
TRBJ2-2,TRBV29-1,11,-,SVEGRVTGELF
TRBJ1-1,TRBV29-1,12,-,SVDRKGGDTEAF
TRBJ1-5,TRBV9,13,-,ASSGGQGASQPQH
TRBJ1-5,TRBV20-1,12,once,SAQRGQLNQPQH
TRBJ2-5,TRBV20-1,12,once,SAQLAGPQETQY
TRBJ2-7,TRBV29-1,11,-,SVDWSGSREQY
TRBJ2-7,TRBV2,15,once,ASQGGQGRRSAYEQY
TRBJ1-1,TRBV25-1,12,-,ASSSRGGNTEAF
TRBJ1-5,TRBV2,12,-,ASSVGQQNQPQH
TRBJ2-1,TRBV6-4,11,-,AISFSRKDEQF
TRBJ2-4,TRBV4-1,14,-,ASSQDRGLAKNIQY
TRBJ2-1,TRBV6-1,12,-,ASVLRELYNEQF
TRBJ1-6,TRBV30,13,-,AWDISGQGNSPLH
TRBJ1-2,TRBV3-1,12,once,ASSQDQDRDGYT